These 29 T cell receptor beta chains were all obtained from the same sample, sequenced in a study of identical twins listed by TCRdb under 2016. Receptor libraries were prepared by 5' RACE. The sequencing machine was an Illumina HiSeq 2000. TCRdb's own reprocessing of the public reads used fastp at Q25 and MiXCR and kept productive beta chains. Each record represents a unique CDR3 protein, reported with the most common genes and DNA among its rows. Counted in this sample were around 490,000 distinct CDR3 sequences; roughly 13% of them appeared once. More than 0.8% of the sample comes from the top ten. Separately, the same data were catalogued under a study of yellow fever vaccine responses in identical twins.

The specimen was CD4+ T cells sorted from blood. The origin of the receptors is a woman aged 18-35 years in good health.

This clonotype was counted a few times. This chain uses TRBV29-1 with TRBJ2-6, with 9 bases that match TRBD1. V was pared by 4 bases and J by 1 base, with 2 bases of the junction left unmatched. Germline lookup yields CDR1 SQVTM and CDR2 ANQGSEA. The CDR3 contains 15 residues. Here the CDR3 DNA reads TGCAGCGTTGTACAGGGGGCGTCTGGGGCCAACGTCCTGACTTTC. Translated: CSVVQGASGANVLTF.

DNA for the CDR3: TGTGCCAGCTCACCACCGGGACTAGGTGCGTCTGAGCAGTTCTTC. Protein: CASSPPGLGASEQFF. The rearrangement joins TRBV18 to TRBJ2-1; 8 bases are shared with TRBD2. Germline values: CDR1 KGHSH, CDR2 LQKENI. V trimming: 0 bases; J trimming: 9 bases; junction bases outside the gene matches: 7. The length of the CDR3 is 15 residues. Complete variable domain (other parts from reference TRBV18 and TRBJ2-1): NAGVMQNPRHLVRRRGQEARLRCSPMKGHSHVYWYRQLPEEGLKFMVYLQKENIIDESGMPKERFSAEFPKEGPSILRIQQVVRGDSAAYFCASSPPGLGASEQFFGPGTRLTVL.

This clonotype was counted a few times. V and J are TRBV2 and TRBJ2-7; 8 bases align to TRBD1. Germline-derived CDR1 and CDR2 are SNHLY and FYNNEI. This CDR3 has 15 residues. V dropped 6 bases and J dropped 7; count of bases not matched to a gene: 14. The CDR3 reads CASSRGRTSVGEQYF. For the CDR3, the DNA is TGTGCCAGCAGCAGGGGGCGGACCTCGGTTGGAGAGCAGTACTTC.

This clonotype was detected many times. The chain employs TRBV7-2 and TRBJ1-2; D is uncertain. Trimming took off 5 bases at V and 4 bases at J, with 8 bases between the two ends. The CDR3 extends over 12 amino acids. Germline CDR1 reads SGHTA; CDR2 reads FQGNSA. This CDR3 is CASSADTYGYTF. The CDR3 DNA reads as TGTGCCAGCAGCGCCGACACCTATGGCTACACCTTC.

This clonotype was seen more than once but under ten times. The gene calls are TRBV24-1 and TRBJ2-5; the D is unclear. Germline lookup yields CDR1 KGHDR and CDR2 SFDVKD. Deletions cut 5 bases from V and 11 bases from J, with 8 bases between. This CDR3 region has 10 residues. This chain's CDR3 is CATSGSEQYF. CDR3 coding DNA: TGTGCCACCAGTGGATCGGAGCAGTACTTC.

The chain combines TRBV25-1 with TRBJ2-5; possibly TRBD2 for D (6 bases). The V and J ends lost 5 bases and 2 bases respectively, with 9 bases between them. Germline V CDR1 and CDR2: MGHDK, SYGVNS. The CDR3 has 13 amino acids. The CDR3: CASSWGVQETQYF. The DNA of the CDR3 is TGTGCCAGCAGTTGGGGGGTGCAAGAGACCCAGTACTTC.

The rearrangement joins TRBV5-4 to TRBJ1-3; TRBD1 might be the D (6 bases). V lost 1 base, J lost 0 bases, and 11 bases lay in between. The CDR3 is 16 residues long. In germline, CDR1 is SGHNT, CDR2 YYREEE (reference sequence). The CDR3 DNA reads TGTGCCAGCAGCTTGAGTGGACAGCTCTCTGGAAACACCATATATTTT. Its translation is CASSLSGQLSGNTIYF. Combining the CDR3 with reference TRBV5-4 and TRBJ1-3 gives the whole variable domain ETGVTQSPTHLIKTRGQQVTLRCSSQSGHNTVSWYQQALGQGPQFIFQYYREEENGRGNFPPRFSGLQFPNYSSELNVNALELDDSALYLCASSLSGQLSGNTIYFGEGSWLTVV.

The V call is TRBV9, the J call TRBJ2-4, with 9 nucleotides matching TRBD1. V lost 3 bases and J lost 5; bases outside the gene matches: 3. This CDR3 has 14 amino acids. Germline V lookup: CDR1 SGDLS, CDR2 YYNGEE. The CDR3 region has the DNA TGTGCCAGCAGCGCACGGACAGGGGAAAACATTCAGTACTTC. This encodes CASSARTGENIQYF.

For this clonotype: Sequence at one end of the junction differs from germline and may be a read error. The chain couples TRBV20-1 to TRBJ2-1; D tentatively fits TRBD1 or TRBD2 (5 bases each). This CDR3 comprises 12 residues. Germline V lookup: CDR1 DFQATT, CDR2 SNEGSKA (reference sequence). CDR3 coding DNA: TGCAGTGCAAGAGGGGTCTACAATGAGCAGTTCTTC. This encodes CSARGVYNEQFF.

This clonotype has more than one count but fewer than ten. In nucleotides, the CDR3 is TGTGCCAGCAGTTTATCGTGGGACGGCTATGGCTACACCTTC. Its protein is CASSLSWDGYGYTF. J is TRBJ1-2 and V is TRBV27; weak D call: TRBD1 (5 bases). The CDR3 contains 14 residues. Germline V gene data show CDR1 as MNHEY and CDR2 as SMNVEV (reference sequence). V was trimmed by 0 bases and J by 4 bases, leaving 9 bases between them.

This chain links TRBV24-1 with TRBJ2-1; 9 nucleotides match TRBD2. The CDR3 extends over 18 amino acids. Germline CDR1 reads KGHDR; CDR2 reads SFDVKD. V was pared by 5 bases and J by 0 bases, with 10 bases of the junction left unmatched. The CDR3 region has the DNA TGTGCCACCAGTGGACAAGGGATAGCGGGAGACTCCTACAATGAGCAGTTCTTC. It is translated as CATSGQGIAGDSYNEQFF.

The sample holds a few counts of this clonotype. V is TRBV27 and J is TRBJ2-7, with D uncertain. The CDR3 covers 15 residues. The germline CDR1 and CDR2 sequences are MNHEY and SMNVEV (reference sequence). V dropped 5 bases and J dropped 0 bases, with 14 bases sitting between them. CDR3 bases: TGTGCCAGCAGTCTCGGACCTAGTCCCTCCTACGAGCAGTACTTC. Protein sequence: CASSLGPSPSYEQYF.

The chain is built from TRBV11-2 and TRBJ2-7, with 9 nucleotides matching TRBD2. This CDR3 has 17 residues. In germline, CDR1 is SGHAT, CDR2 FQNNGV. The ends lost 5 bases at V and 0 bases at J; junction bases unmatched: 11. The CDR3: CASSPRLAAQNSYEQYF. The CDR3 coding sequence is TGTGCCAGCAGCCCCCGACTAGCGGCCCAAAACTCCTACGAGCAGTACTTC.

The chain couples TRBV6-1 to TRBJ2-7, with 9 bases aligning to TRBD1. Germline V gene lookup returns CDR1 MNHNS and CDR2 SASEGT. The CDR3 is made up of 16 amino acids. V trimming: 6 bases; J trimming: 0 bases; junction bases outside the gene matches: 9. The CDR3 spells CASSNTDRGYSYEQYF. Written as DNA, the CDR3 is TGTGCCAGCAGCAACACCGACAGGGGGTACTCCTACGAGCAGTACTTC.

The chain employs TRBV28 and TRBJ2-7; weak D call: TRBD1 (6 bases). Trimming took off 5 bases at V and 2 bases at J, with 10 bases between the two ends. The germline V gene encodes CDR1 MDHEN and CDR2 SYDVKM. This CDR3 is built from 13 residues. As DNA, the CDR3 is TGTGCCAGCAGTGTGACAGGAACCTACGAGCAGTACTTC. Translation: CASSVTGTYEQYF.

CDR3 nucleotide sequence: TGTGCCAGCAGCTCGGACAGGGTCGGGGGTCAGCCCCAGCATTTT. It encodes CASSSDRVGGQPQHF. The chain joins TRBV5-5 to TRBJ1-5; TRBD1 aligns across 8 bases. The CDR3 spans 15 residues. From germline, CDR1 is SGHKS and CDR2 YYEKEE (reference sequence). Trimming cost V 3 bases and J 6 bases; bases outside gene matches: 8.

This clonotype has a handful of counts. V and J are TRBV29-1 and TRBJ2-1; no definite D call. Germline CDR1 reads SQVTM; CDR2 reads ANQGSEA. The CDR3 is 13 amino acids. The V end lost 4 bases, the J end lost 9 bases, and 16 bases lay between the germline ends. The CDR3: CSVASVGPGEQFF. The CDR3 DNA follows: TGCAGCGTTGCATCGGTTGGGCCGGGTGAGCAGTTCTTC.

This chain joins TRBV4-3 and TRBJ2-7, with D possibly matching TRBD2 (5 bases). This CDR3 comprises 13 residues. Per germline, CDR1 LGHNA and CDR2 YSLEER. Deletions cut 0 bases from V and 7 bases from J, with 10 bases between. In DNA form, the CDR3 reads TGCGCCAGCAGCCAAGATCCATTAGCGGAGCAGTACTTC. This encodes CASSQDPLAEQYF.

This clonotype has ten or more counts. The gene calls are TRBV2 and TRBJ2-3; TRBD2 matches 9 bases. CDR1 and CDR2 (germline): SNHLY, FYNNEI. Trimming cost V 5 bases and J 0 bases; bases outside gene matches: 6. The CDR3 contains 16 residues. CDR3 loop: CASSLRLAASTDTQYF. Here the CDR3 DNA reads TGTGCCAGCAGTTTACGACTAGCGGCTAGCACAGATACGCAGTATTTT.

There are a few counts of this clonotype. The chain links TRBV20-1 to TRBJ2-7, with TRBD2 matching 8 bases. The CDR3 length is 14 residues. Germline-derived CDR1 and CDR2 are DFQATT and SNEGSKA (reference sequence). The junction had 7 bases not matched to a gene; V was cut back by 1 base and J by 5 bases. The DNA of the CDR3 is TGCAGTGCTAGAGTTTCGGGAGGGCCCCACGAGCAGTACTTC. Its protein is CSARVSGGPHEQYF.

This clonotype occurred many times. The gene calls are TRBV20-1 and TRBJ2-7; D is uncertain. The germline gives CDR1 DFQATT, CDR2 SNEGSKA (reference sequence). The ends were cut back, 0 bases at V and 0 bases at J, with 6 bases in the middle. CDR3 length: 13 amino acids. The CDR3 DNA sequence: TGCAGTGCTAGAGATACCCACTCCTACGAGCAGTACTTC. This codes for CSARDTHSYEQYF.

This clonotype was observed a handful of times. This chain uses TRBV7-9 with TRBJ2-7, with D possibly called TRBD1 or TRBD2 (5 bases each). The germline V and J ends were trimmed by 5 bases and 2 bases, with 19 bases remaining between them. Germline assignment: CDR1 SEHNR and CDR2 FQNEAQ (reference sequence). The CDR3 is made up of 16 amino acids. CDR3 loop: CASSARDAIQTYEQYF. The CDR3 DNA reads TGTGCCAGCAGCGCCCGGGACGCCATCCAGACCTACGAGCAGTACTTC.

The V gene is TRBV20-1, the J gene TRBJ1-6; D may be TRBD1 (6 bases). Germline V CDR1 and CDR2: DFQATT, SNEGSKA (reference sequence). V was shortened by 6 bases and J by 5 bases, with 17 bases between the two germline ends. The CDR3 consists of 15 residues. In nucleotides, the CDR3 is TGCAGTGCAACGTACCAGGGGAGGAATAATTCACCCCTCCACTTT. As protein: CSATYQGRNNSPLHF.

This clonotype was counted ten times or more. The V gene is TRBV14, the J gene TRBJ2-2, with 8 positions matching TRBD1. The CDR3 extends over 15 amino acids. Per the germline V gene, CDR1 is SGHDN and CDR2 is FVKESK. The J segment lost 7 bases and the V segment lost 1 base, leaving 5 bases of the junction unmatched. The CDR3 protein is CASSQATGGLGELFF. CDR3 nucleotides: TGTGCCAGCAGCCAAGCCACAGGGGGTCTCGGGGAGCTGTTTTTT.

V gene TRBV20-1 combines with J gene TRBJ2-7; 7 bases agree with TRBD2. The V gene end was trimmed by 6 bases and the J gene end by 6 bases; junction bases not matched to a gene: 8. CDR3 length equals 12 residues. CDR1 is DFQATT, CDR2 SNEGSKA, per germline (reference sequence). The CDR3 spells CSATREVGEQYF. The CDR3 nucleotides are TGCAGTGCGACCCGGGAGGTGGGCGAGCAGTACTTC.

This clonotype appeared many times. The CDR3 protein is CASSILGSEQFF. The CDR3 nucleotides are TGTGCCAGCAGCATCCTAGGGTCTGAGCAGTTCTTC. This rearrangement joins TRBV12-3 or TRBV12-4 to TRBJ2-1; D is uncertain. This CDR3 has 12 amino acids. The germline V and J ends were trimmed by 6 bases and 9 bases, with 12 bases remaining between them.

This clonotype has a handful of counts. The CDR3 DNA is TGTGCCAGCAGCTTGGGGCCGGGAACCTACGAGCAGTACTTC. Its protein product is CASSLGPGTYEQYF. The chain uses TRBV7-8 and TRBJ2-7; either TRBD1 or TRBD2 may supply D (5 bases each). The V gene lost 3 bases and the J gene lost 2 bases, with 11 bases spanning the gap. CDR3 length equals 14 residues. CDR1 is SGHVS, CDR2 FQNEAQ, per germline.

In this sample, this clonotype turned up a few times. The chain uses TRBV7-9 and TRBJ2-5; D might be TRBD1 (7 bases). V lost 4 bases and J lost 1, with 13 bases in between. Germline V gene data show CDR1 as SEHNR and CDR2 as FQNEAQ (reference sequence). The CDR3 contains 15 residues. The CDR3 DNA reads as TGTGCCAGCAGCTCGGGAGACAGGGTCCAAGAGACCCAGTACTTC. This encodes CASSSGDRVQETQYF. Variable domain in full (rest from reference TRBV7-9 and TRBJ2-5): DTGVSQNPRHKITKRGQNVTFRCDPISEHNRLYWYRQTLGQGPEFLTYFQNEAQLEKSRLLSDRFSAERPKGSFSTLEIQRTEQGDSAMYLCASSSGDRVQETQYFGPGTRLLVL.

This sequence joins TRBV6-1 and TRBJ2-7, with 9 bases lining up with TRBD2. Germline CDR1 and CDR2: MNHNS and SASEGT. The CDR3 is 14 amino acids. After removal of 6 bases from V and 0 bases from J, the junction contained 3 bases not matched to a gene. Here the CDR3 DNA reads TGTGCCAGCAGACTAGCGGGTAGCTCCTACGAGCAGTACTTC. Translated, it gives CASRLAGSSYEQYF.